A single sample gave rise to the 13 T cell receptor beta chains below, sequenced in a study of cytomegalovirus exposure and HLA in healthy donors (dated by TCRdb to 2015 to 2018). The protocol used for the library was the immunoSEQ multiplex PCR assay. For the multiplex PCR, a mixture combining 60 forward primers for TCR Vbeta segments and 13 reverse primers for TCR Jbeta segments was used. TCRdb holds this immuneACCESS table with in-frame rearrangements only. Some clones are missing; in checked studies, unresolved V genes explain under half, and the rest has no known cause. This specimen's table enumerates fewer than 200,000 clones. Clones ranked in the top ten supply 6.5% of the sample. Sequenced input: PBMCs. These receptors were collected from a man in his thirties or forties in good health and CMV-seronegative.

The rearrangement joins TRBV11-3 to TRBJ1-4; D uncertain. The CDR3 runs to 16 residues. V was trimmed by 0 bases and J by 4 bases, leaving 12 bases between them. CDR1 is SGHNT and CDR2 is YENEEA in the germline V gene. CDR3 residues: CASSLDSGVDNEKLFF. The DNA for the CDR3 is TGTGCCAGCAGCTTAGATTCGGGTGTAGATAATGAAAAACTGTTTTTT.

The chain combines TRBV11-2 with TRBJ2-7; tentatively, D is TRBD2 (5 bases). V was trimmed by 5 bases and J by 1 base, leaving 15 bases between them. Germline V gene data show CDR1 as SGHAT and CDR2 as FQNNGV. This CDR3 has 15 residues. The CDR3 sequence is CASSTYRTASYEQYF. For the CDR3, the DNA is TGTGCCAGCAGCACCTACCGGACTGCTTCCTACGAGCAGTACTTC.

The rearrangement links TRBV7-2 to TRBJ1-6, with D possibly being TRBD1 (6 bases). CDR3 length: 13 amino acids. Germline V CDR1 and CDR2: SGHTA, FQGNSA. V was shortened by 8 bases and J by 4 bases, with 9 bases between the two germline ends. Here the CDR3 DNA reads TGTGCCAGCCGGGACACATATAATTCACCCCTCCACTTT. It codes for CASRDTYNSPLHF.

The genes are TRBV27 and TRBJ1-1; TRBD1 matches at 8 bases. The junction had 7 bases not matched to a gene; V was cut back by 6 bases and J by 4 bases. CDR3 length: 14 amino acids. From germline, CDR1 is MNHEY and CDR2 SMNVEV (reference sequence). The CDR3 is CASSYNTGGTEAFF. CDR3 coding DNA: TGTGCCAGCAGCTATAACACAGGGGGCACTGAAGCTTTCTTT.

The chain links TRBV5-4 to TRBJ2-2, with 9 bases identical to TRBD2. CDR1 is SGHNT and CDR2 is YYREEE in the germline V gene (reference sequence). The V segment lost 4 bases and the J segment 5 bases; nucleotides outside the gene matches: 12. CDR3 length equals 17 residues. The CDR3 protein is CASSPGGGRAGTGELFF. Written as DNA, the CDR3 is TGTGCCAGCAGCCCCGGGGGCGGGAGGGCCGGAACCGGGGAGCTGTTTTTT.

The rearrangement links TRBV19 to TRBJ2-1; D unclear. CDR3 size: 13 residues. From germline, CDR1 is LNHDA and CDR2 SQIVND (reference sequence). V lost 3 bases to trimming and J lost 9 bases, with 12 bases between them. In DNA, the CDR3 is TGTGCCAGTAGTATTCTTAGCTCCGGTGAGCAGTTCTTC. It translates to CASSILSSGEQFF.

The V and J genes are TRBV28 and TRBJ2-2, with 8 bases aligning to TRBD1. There are 14 residues in the CDR3. J gave up 5 bases and V 6 bases, and 5 bases lay outside the gene matches. Germline V gene sequence: CDR1 MDHEN, CDR2 SYDVKM. DNA for the CDR3: TGTGCCAGCAGCCGCTACAGGGGGACCGGGGAGCTGTTTTTT. Translating it yields CASSRYRGTGELFF.

This chain connects TRBV7-9 to TRBJ1-1; unclear D gene. V was cut by 2 bases and J by 1 base, with 8 bases left in between. Germline lookup yields CDR1 SEHNR and CDR2 FQNEAQ (reference sequence). The CDR3 runs to 14 residues. CDR3 sequence (DNA): TGTGCCAGCAGCTTATTTAGCCCGAACACTGAAGCTTTCTTT. It is translated as CASSLFSPNTEAFF.

The gene calls are TRBV10-3 and TRBJ2-5; the match to TRBD2 covers 9 bases. The CDR3 length is 14 residues. From germline, CDR1 is ENHRY and CDR2 SYGVKD. Trimming removed 4 bases from V and 5 bases from J; junction bases left unmatched: 5. In nucleotides, the CDR3 is TGTGCCATCAGTGCAGGGGCGGGAGGGGAGACCCAGTACTTC. As protein: CAISAGAGGETQYF.

The chain links TRBV5-4 to TRBJ1-4; 9 bases line up with TRBD1. This CDR3 is 17 amino acids long. After removal of 3 bases from V and 3 bases from J, the junction contained 9 bases not matched to a gene. The V gene's germline CDR1 is SGHNT and CDR2 YYREEE (reference sequence). CDR3 region: CASSSGTGKNANEKLFF. The CDR3 DNA sequence: TGTGCCAGCAGCTCGGGGACAGGGAAGAACGCTAATGAAAAACTGTTTTTT.

The V call is TRBV6-1, the J call TRBJ2-5, with 10 bases fitting TRBD1. TRBJ2-7 matches the DNA end more closely, so the J call is doubtful. Germline CDR1 reads MNHNS; CDR2 reads SASEGT. The length of the CDR3 is 13 residues. This CDR3 is CASSGWTGGEQYF. CDR3 DNA sequence: TGTGCCAGCAGCGGATGGACAGGGGGCGAGCAGTACTTC.

For this clone: Other nucleotide sequences in the sample specify the same CDR3. The rearrangement links TRBV6-1 to TRBJ2-5; 7 bases align to TRBD1. V lost 6 bases and J lost 2; bases outside the gene matches: 6. In germline, CDR1 is MNHNS, CDR2 SASEGT. The length of the CDR3 is 14 residues. The CDR3 loop is CASSPRTGQETQYF. The CDR3, as DNA: TGTGCCAGCAGCCCCCGGACAGGTCAAGAGACCCAGTACTTC.

The CDR3 sequence is CASSSRGTGGSDEQYF. CDR3 sequence (DNA): TGTGCCAGTAGTTCACGCGGGACAGGGGGGAGTGACGAGCAGTACTTC. This chain joins TRBV19 and TRBJ2-7, with 11 bases fitting TRBD1. The length of the CDR3 is 16 residues. Germline V gene data show CDR1 as LNHDA and CDR2 as SQIVND (reference sequence). V trimming: 5 bases; J trimming: 5 bases; junction bases outside the gene matches: 11.